This T cell receptor (beta chain) was sequenced for a study of T cell repertoires in cytomegalovirus infection. Overall study findings and caveats: Ex vivo responses were dominated by HLA-C-restricted CMV-specific TCR beta clonotypes. CMV carriers with the relevant HLA were identified by cumulative public TCR beta family frequency.

TCRdb ran MiXCR on the reads and lists one entry per CDR3 protein. The repertoire holds approximately 300,000 distinct CDR3 sequences, with almost 30% as singletons. The CDR3 is 16 residues long. CDR1 and CDR2 (germline): SGHRS, YFSETQ. The ends were cut back, 0 bases at V and 6 bases at J, with 15 bases in the middle. Comment on this clonotype: The antigen is not known.

The source was cultured PBMCs, collected from culture after CMV antigen stimulation. This sequence was found in a human donor in good health (CMV status not recorded). Some clones in this sample may be carry-over from other donors' samples. The genes are TRBV5-1 and TRBJ2-2; D possibly matches TRBD1 or TRBD2 (5 bases each). The CDR3 region has the DNA TGCGCCAGCAGCTTGGATCTGGGACGAAGGGCCGGGGAGCTGTTTTTT. It is translated as CASSLDLGRRAGELFF. The whole variable domain, remainder taken from reference TRBV5-1 and TRBJ2-2, is KAGVTQTPRYLIKTRGQQVTLSCSPISGHRSVSWYQQTPGQGLQFLFEYFSETQRNKGNFPGRFSGRQFSNSRSEMNVSTLELGDSALYLCASSLDLGRRAGELFFGEGSRLTVL.